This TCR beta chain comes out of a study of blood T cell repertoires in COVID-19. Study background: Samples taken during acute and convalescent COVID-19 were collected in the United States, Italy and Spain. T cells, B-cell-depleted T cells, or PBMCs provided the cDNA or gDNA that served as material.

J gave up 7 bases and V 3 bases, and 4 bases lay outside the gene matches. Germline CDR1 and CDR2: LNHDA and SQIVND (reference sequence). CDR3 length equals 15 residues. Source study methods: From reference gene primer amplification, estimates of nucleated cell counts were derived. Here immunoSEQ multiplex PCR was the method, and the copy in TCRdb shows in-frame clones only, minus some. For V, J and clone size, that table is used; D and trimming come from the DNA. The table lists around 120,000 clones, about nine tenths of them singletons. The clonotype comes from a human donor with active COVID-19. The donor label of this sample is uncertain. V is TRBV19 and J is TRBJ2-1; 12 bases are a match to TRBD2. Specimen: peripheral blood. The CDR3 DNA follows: TGTGCCAGTAGTATTCTAGCGGGGGGGCAGAATGAGCAGTTCTTC. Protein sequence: CASSILAGGQNEQFF.